The clone carrying this T cell receptor (beta chain) was detected many times. This specimen comes from a study of spatial heterogeneity in lung cancer. Study information: A unique TCR and UMI combination showed up more than ten times in raw reads, on average.

Every TCR cDNA molecule bore a unique molecular identifier. TCRdb itself ran the 5' RACE reads through MiXCR, one entry per CDR3 protein. The table records 20,000 to 25,000 distinct CDR3 sequences, 3.5% to 5.5% of them present only once. Time point described: sample taken at primary tumor resection. The approximately 79 donors had untreated early-stage non-small cell lung cancer. The CDR3 is 12 residues long. V lost 3 bases, J lost 3 bases, and 0 bases lay in between. Germline CDR1 is SGHTA and CDR2 is FQGTGA. The sample in question was PBMCs, obtained at surgery. J is TRBJ1-6 and V is TRBV7-3; D remains unclear. This TCR was sampled from a male donor with early-stage non-small cell lung cancer. Here the CDR3 DNA reads TGTGCCAGCAGCTTCTATAATTCACCCCTCCACTTT. It codes for CASSFYNSPLHF.